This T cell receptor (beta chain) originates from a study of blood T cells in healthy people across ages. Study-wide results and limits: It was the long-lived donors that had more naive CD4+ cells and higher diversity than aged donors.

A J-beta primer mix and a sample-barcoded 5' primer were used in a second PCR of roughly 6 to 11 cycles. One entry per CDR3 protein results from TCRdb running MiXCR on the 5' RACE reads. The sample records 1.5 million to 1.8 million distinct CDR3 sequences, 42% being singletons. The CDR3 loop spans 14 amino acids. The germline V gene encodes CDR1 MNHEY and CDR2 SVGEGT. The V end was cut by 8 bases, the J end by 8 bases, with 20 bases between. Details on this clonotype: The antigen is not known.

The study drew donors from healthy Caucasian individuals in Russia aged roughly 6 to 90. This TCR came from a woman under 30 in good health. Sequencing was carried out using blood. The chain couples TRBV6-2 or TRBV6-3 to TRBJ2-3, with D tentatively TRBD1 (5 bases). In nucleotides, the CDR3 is TGTGCCAGCCTTTTTCAGGGTTATTGGGGTACGCAGTATTTT. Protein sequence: CASLFQGYWGTQYF.